This is a list of T cell receptor beta chains from one sample in a study of blood T cell repertoires in COVID-19. Measured with immunoSEQ multiplex PCR; TCRdb has only the in-frame clones, and not every one. The profile covers more than 200,000 clones, with 81% appearing a single time and approximately 8% taken by the ten largest. Sample: peripheral blood. The receptors were gathered from a woman aged 80 or older with acute or convalescent COVID-19. CDR3s leave out the opening cysteine and the closing phenylalanine or tryptophan. Clone size is shown for a subset of rows, as once, few, many or a class of expanded clone.

CDR3 protein,clone size,V gene
ASSSGTGFNYGYT,-,TRBV5-6
ASRRLAGLQETQY,-,TRBV2
ASSVGSGAYGYT,few,TRBV9
ASSESGSPSGNTIY,-,TRBV5-8
ASSLLHLEQY,once,TRBV5-6
ATAGAGEKLF,-,TRBV28
ASSLGTGTYGYT,-,TRBV3-1/TRBV3-2
AWTKDRGNQPQH,-,TRBV30
ASIPQGTSGGEQF,-,TRBV19
ASSPSGATYEQY,many,TRBV18
SASLGTGVDYGYT,-,TRBV20-1
ASSRAIGTGDTEAF,once,TRBV5-1
ASSVAGTGEHEQY,-,TRBV9
ASSYLQGNGYT,few,TRBV6-5
ASRDPRTGQRNTEAF,-,TRBV2
ASSLYRGQWNYGYT,-,TRBV5-4
ASSPSQGNTGELF,-,TRBV18
ASSWDRGRLFSGYT,-,TRBV7-9
ASSKPQRGAGSYEQY,-,TRBV21-1
ASGTQGDTGELF,-,TRBV6-5
ASSSTGTGTYEQY,-,TRBV5-5
ASMIIAGGQKTQY,few,TRBV3-1/TRBV3-2
ASGVDRGYEQY,-,TRBV2
AGAPTGGIRSPLH,once,TRBV6-5
ASRASDTDTQY,-,TRBV19
ASSQDGQGVNQPQH,-,TRBV3-1/TRBV3-2
ASSLGRANEKLF,-,TRBV5-4
ASSEWRAGGEDTQY,-,TRBV25-1